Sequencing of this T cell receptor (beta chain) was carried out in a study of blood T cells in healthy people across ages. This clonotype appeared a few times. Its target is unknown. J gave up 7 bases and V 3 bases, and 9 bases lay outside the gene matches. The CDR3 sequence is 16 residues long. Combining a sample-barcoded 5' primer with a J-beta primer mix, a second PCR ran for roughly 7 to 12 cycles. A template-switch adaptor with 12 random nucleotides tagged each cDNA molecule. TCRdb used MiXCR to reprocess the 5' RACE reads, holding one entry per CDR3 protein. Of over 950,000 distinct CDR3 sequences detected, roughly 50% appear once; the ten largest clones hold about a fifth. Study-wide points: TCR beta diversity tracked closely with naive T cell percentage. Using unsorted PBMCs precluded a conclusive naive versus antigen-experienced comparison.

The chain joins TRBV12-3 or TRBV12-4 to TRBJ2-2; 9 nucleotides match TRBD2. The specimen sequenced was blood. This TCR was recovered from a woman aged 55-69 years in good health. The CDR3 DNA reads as TGTGCCAGCAGTTTTCCGCGACTAGCGGCAATCGGGGAGCTGTTTTTT. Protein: CASSFPRLAAIGELFF.